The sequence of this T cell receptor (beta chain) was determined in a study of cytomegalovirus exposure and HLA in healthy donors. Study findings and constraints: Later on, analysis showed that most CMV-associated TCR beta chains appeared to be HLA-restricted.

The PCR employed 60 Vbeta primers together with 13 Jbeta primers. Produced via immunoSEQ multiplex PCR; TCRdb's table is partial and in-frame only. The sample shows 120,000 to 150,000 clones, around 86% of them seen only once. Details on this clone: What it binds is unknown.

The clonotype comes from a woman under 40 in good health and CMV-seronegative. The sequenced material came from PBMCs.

The CDR3, as DNA: TGTGCCAGCAGTCATAGATTCGGGTTGACAGAGGAAGCTTTCTTT. Translation: CASSHRFGLTEEAFF. V and J are TRBV6-6 and TRBJ1-1, with D perhaps matching TRBD1 (5 bases). V lost 5 bases to trimming and J lost 8 bases, with 21 bases between them. Per germline, CDR1 MNHNY and CDR2 SVGAGI (reference sequence). This CDR3 is built from 15 residues.